This TCR beta chain was retrieved from a study of T cells in Graves' hyperthyroidism and ophthalmopathy. General study points: The model identified upcoming ophthalmopathy a median approximately six months ahead of onset.

Patients aged 18 to 65 had newly diagnosed hyperthyroidism of under 2 months' duration. The germline gives CDR1 MNHEY, CDR2 SVGEGT. CDR3 length equals 15 residues. J lost 9 bases, V lost 6 bases, and 13 bases had no gene match. The CDR3 regions of TCR beta were amplified from RNA transcripts. TCR CDR3 underwent first-round RT-PCR with the HTBI primer set. Via MiXCR, TCRdb re-called the multiplex PCR reads, giving one row per CDR3 protein. The sample has 550,000 to 650,000 distinct CDR3 sequences, approximately 14% seen once. On this clonotype itself: Its specificity is unknown.

The receptor comes from a woman aged 25-40 years with Graves' hyperthyroidism that later progressed to Graves' ophthalmopathy. The material sequenced was blood. V gene TRBV6-2 or TRBV6-3 combines with J gene TRBJ2-2, with 7 bases identical to TRBD2. The CDR3 DNA reads TGTGCCAGCAGACCCAACTTAGCGGGCTCCTGGGAGCTGTTTTTT. Its protein is CASRPNLAGSWELFF.